This T cell receptor beta chain was sequenced in a study of blood T cell repertoires in COVID-19. Overall study context: Specimens from acute and convalescent COVID-19 originated in the United States, Italy and Spain. From T cells, B-cell-depleted T cells, or PBMCs came the material, which was cDNA or gDNA.

The CDR3 runs 18 residues. Germline assignment: CDR1 KGHDR and CDR2 SFDVKD. Trimming took 5 bases from V and 2 from J; bases not matched to a gene: 10. The method was immunoSEQ multiplex PCR; TCRdb's version includes in-frame clones alone and lacks a portion of them. The table lists more than 85,000 clones, 81% of them singletons. The J gene is TRBJ2-1, the V gene TRBV24-1; TRBD2 matches 11 bases. This clonotype originated in a man at least 80 years old with acute or convalescent COVID-19. Sequenced sample: peripheral blood. The CDR3 nucleotides are TGTGCCACCAGTGGAGGTAGCGGGAGGGCCGGGACCTACAATGAGCAGTTCTTC. It specifies CATSGGSGRAGTYNEQFF.